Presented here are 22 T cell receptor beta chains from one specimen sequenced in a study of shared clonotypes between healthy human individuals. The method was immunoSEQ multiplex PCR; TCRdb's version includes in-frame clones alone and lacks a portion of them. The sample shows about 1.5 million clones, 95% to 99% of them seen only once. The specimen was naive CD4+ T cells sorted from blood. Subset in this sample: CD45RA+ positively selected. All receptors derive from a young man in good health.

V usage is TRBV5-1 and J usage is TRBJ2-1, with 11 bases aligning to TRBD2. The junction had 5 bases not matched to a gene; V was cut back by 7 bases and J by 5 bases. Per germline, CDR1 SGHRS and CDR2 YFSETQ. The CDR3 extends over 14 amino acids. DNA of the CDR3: TGCGCCAGCTCGACTAGCGGGACCCACAATGAGCAGTTCTTC. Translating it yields CASSTSGTHNEQFF.

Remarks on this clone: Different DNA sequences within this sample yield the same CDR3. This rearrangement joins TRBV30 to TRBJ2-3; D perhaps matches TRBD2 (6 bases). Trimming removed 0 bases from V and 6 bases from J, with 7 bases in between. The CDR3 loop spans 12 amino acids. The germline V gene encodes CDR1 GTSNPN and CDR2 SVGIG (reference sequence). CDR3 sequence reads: CAWSVRGDTQYF. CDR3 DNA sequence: TGTGCCTGGAGTGTACGGGGGGATACGCAGTATTTT.

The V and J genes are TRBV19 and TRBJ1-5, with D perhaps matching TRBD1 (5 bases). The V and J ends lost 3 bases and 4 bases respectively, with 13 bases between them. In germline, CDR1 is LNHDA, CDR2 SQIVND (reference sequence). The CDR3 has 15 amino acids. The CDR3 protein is CASSIGTFENQPQHF. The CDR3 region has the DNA TGTGCCAGTAGTATTGGGACTTTTGAAAATCAGCCCCAGCATTTT.

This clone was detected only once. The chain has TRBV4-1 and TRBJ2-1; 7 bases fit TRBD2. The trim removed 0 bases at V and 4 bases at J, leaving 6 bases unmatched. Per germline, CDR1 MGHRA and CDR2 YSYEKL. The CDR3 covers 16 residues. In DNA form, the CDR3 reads TGCGCCAGCAGCCAAGAAGTTAGCGGGCCTTACAATGAGCAGTTCTTC. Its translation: CASSQEVSGPYNEQFF.

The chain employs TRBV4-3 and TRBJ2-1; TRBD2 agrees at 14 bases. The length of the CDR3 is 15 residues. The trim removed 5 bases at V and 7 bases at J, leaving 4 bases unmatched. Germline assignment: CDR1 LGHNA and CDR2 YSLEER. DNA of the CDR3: TGCGCCAGCAGCAGGAGACTAGCGGGAGGGAATGAGCAGTTCTTC. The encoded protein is CASSRRLAGGNEQFF.

The CDR3 DNA follows: TGTGCCAGCAGCAACCGGGACTGGAATCAGCCCCAGCATTTT. Translation gives CASSNRDWNQPQHF. The J gene is TRBJ1-5, the V gene TRBV5-5, with D possibly being TRBD1 (5 bases). Trimming took off 4 bases at V and 4 bases at J, with 12 bases between the two ends. Germline V gene data show CDR1 as SGHKS and CDR2 as YYEKEE (reference sequence). The CDR3 runs 14 residues.

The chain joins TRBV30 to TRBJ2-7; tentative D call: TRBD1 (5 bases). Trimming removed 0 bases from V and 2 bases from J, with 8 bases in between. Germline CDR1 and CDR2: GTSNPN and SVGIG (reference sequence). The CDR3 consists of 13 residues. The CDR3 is CAWSVQGTYEQYF. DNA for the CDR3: TGTGCCTGGAGTGTTCAGGGAACCTACGAGCAGTACTTC. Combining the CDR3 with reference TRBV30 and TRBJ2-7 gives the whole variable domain SQTIHQWPATLVQPVGSPLSLECTVEGTSNPNLYWYRQAAGRGLQLLFYSVGIGQISSEVPQNLSASRPQDRQFILSSKKLLLSDSGFYLCAWSVQGTYEQYFGPGTRLTVT.

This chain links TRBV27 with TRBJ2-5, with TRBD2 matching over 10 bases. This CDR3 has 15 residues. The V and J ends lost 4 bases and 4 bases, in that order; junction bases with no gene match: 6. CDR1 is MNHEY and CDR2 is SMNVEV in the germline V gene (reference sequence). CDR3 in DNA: TGTGCCAGCAGTTCCCTAGCGGGAGTAGGAGAGACCCAGTACTTC. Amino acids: CASSSLAGVGETQYF.

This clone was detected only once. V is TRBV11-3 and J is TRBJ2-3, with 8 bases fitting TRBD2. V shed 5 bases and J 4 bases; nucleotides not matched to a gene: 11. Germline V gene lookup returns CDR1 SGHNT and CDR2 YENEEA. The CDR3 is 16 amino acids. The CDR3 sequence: CASSPRGAGVPDTQYF. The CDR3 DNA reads TGTGCCAGCAGCCCGCGAGGAGCGGGAGTTCCAGATACGCAGTATTTT.

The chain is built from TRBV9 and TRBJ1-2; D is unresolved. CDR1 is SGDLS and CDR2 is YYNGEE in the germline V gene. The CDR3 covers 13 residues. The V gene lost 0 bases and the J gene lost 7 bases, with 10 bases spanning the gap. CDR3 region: CASSVAPIAGYTF. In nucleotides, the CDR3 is TGTGCCAGCAGCGTAGCTCCTATCGCTGGCTACACCTTC.

CDR3 sequence reads: CASSYFDSTMETQYF. The CDR3 DNA reads TGCGCCAGCAGTTATTTCGACTCCACAATGGAGACCCAGTACTTC. The V call is TRBV5-1, the J call TRBJ2-5; D gene ambiguous. This CDR3 contains 15 residues. Germline V gene sequence: CDR1 SGHRS, CDR2 YFSETQ. Trimming took off 5 bases at V and 5 bases at J, with 19 bases between the two ends.

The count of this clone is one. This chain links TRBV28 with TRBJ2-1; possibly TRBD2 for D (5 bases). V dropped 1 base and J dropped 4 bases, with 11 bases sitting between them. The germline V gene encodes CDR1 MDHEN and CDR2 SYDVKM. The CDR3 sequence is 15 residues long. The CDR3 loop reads CASSLFSRDYNEQFF. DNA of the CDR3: TGTGCCAGCAGTTTATTTTCCCGGGATTACAATGAGCAGTTCTTC. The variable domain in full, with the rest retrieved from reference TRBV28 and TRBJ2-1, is DVKVTQSSRYLVKRTGEKVFLECVQDMDHENMFWYRQDPGLGLRLIYFSYDVKMKEKGDIPEGYSVSREKKERFSLILESASTNQTSMYLCASSLFSRDYNEQFFGPGTRLTVL.

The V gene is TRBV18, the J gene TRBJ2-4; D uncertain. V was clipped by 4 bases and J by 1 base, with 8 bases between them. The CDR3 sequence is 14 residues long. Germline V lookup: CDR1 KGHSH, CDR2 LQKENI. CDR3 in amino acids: CASSRENAKNIQYF. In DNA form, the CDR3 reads TGTGCCAGCTCACGGGAAAATGCCAAAAACATTCAGTACTTC.

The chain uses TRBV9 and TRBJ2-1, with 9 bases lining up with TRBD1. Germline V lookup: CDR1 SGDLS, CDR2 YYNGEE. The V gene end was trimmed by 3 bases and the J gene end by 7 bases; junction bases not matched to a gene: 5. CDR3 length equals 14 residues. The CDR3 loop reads CASSEQGAYNEQFF. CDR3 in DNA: TGTGCCAGCAGCGAACAGGGGGCGTATAATGAGCAGTTCTTC.

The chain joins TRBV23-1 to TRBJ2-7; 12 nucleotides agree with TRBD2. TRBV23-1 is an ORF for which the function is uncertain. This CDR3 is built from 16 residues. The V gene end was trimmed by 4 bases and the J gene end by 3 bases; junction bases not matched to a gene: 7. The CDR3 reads CASSPLGLAGFYEQYF. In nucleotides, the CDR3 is TGCGCCAGCAGTCCTTTGGGACTAGCGGGCTTCTACGAGCAGTACTTC.

CDR3 coding DNA: TGTGCCAGCTCGACTGAGCAGCCGGGGCCCGGGGAGCTGTTTTTT. It is translated as CASSTEQPGPGELFF. The V call is TRBV18, the J call TRBJ2-2; the D call may be TRBD1 or TRBD2 (5 bases each). Trimming took 6 bases from V and 6 from J, leaving 17 bases between them. CDR3 length equals 15 residues. The germline V gene encodes CDR1 KGHSH and CDR2 LQKENI.

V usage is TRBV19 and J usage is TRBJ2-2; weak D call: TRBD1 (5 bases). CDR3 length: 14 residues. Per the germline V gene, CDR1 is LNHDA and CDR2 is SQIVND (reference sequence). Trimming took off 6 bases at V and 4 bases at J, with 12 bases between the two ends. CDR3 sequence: CASSAGPGTGELFF. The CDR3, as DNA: TGTGCCAGTAGCGCAGGGCCCGGCACCGGGGAGCTGTTTTTT.

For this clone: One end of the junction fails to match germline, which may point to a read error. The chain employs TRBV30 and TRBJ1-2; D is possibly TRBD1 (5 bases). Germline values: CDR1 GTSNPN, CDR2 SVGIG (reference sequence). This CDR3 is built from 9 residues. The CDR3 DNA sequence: TGTGCCCTAGGGGTCCCAGCATCCTTC. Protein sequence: CALGVPASF.

CDR3 protein: CASSVFAKGNEQFF. CDR3 coding DNA: TGTGCCAGCAGCGTATTTGCGAAAGGCAATGAGCAGTTCTTC. The V and J genes are TRBV5-6 and TRBJ2-1; D gene unclear. The CDR3 has 14 amino acids. V was trimmed by 4 bases and J by 6 bases, leaving 14 bases between them. Germline V gene sequence: CDR1 SGHDT, CDR2 YYEEEE.

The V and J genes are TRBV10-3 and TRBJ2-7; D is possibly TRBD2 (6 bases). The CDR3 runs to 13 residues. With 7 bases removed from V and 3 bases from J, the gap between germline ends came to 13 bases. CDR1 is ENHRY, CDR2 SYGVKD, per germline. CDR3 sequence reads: CAIKIAVDYEQYF. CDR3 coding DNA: TGTGCCATCAAGATAGCGGTTGACTACGAGCAGTACTTC.

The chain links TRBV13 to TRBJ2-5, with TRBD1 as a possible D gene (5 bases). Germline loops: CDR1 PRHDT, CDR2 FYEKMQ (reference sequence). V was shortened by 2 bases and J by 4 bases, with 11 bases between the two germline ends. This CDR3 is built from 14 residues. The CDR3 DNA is TGTGCCAGCAGCTTACGGTCAGGGCTAGAGACCCAGTACTTC. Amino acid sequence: CASSLRSGLETQYF.

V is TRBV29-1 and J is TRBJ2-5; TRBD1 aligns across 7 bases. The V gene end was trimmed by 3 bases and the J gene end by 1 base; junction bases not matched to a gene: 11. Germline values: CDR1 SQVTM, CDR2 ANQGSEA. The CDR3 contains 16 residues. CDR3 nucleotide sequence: TGCAGCGTTGAGGGACGACAGGGAAGTTTCCAAGAGACCCAGTACTTC. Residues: CSVEGRQGSFQETQYF.